The following is a T cell receptor beta chain sequence with its context. Its specificity is unknown. The data stem from a study of radiation and T cells in renal cell carcinoma. Study conclusions and caveats: In blood, top tumor clones expanded by 2 weeks, shrinking by 4.

Stated time point: baseline pretreatment blood. The treatment denotes: 15 Gy SBRT to primary tumor, nephrectomy 4 weeks later. TCRdb keeps only in-frame clones here, not all; method: immunoSEQ multiplex PCR. Here the sample spans roughly 120,000 clones, 80% to 85% being singletons. Germline lookup yields CDR1 KGHSH and CDR2 LQKENI. The ends lost 0 bases at V and 0 bases at J; junction bases unmatched: 5. The CDR3 sequence is 17 residues long. The gene calls are TRBV18 and TRBJ1-3, with 7 bases matching TRBD1. This specimen consisted of blood, obtained from a patient whose treatment included radiotherapy and nephrectomy. The receptor was derived from a woman in her fifties or sixties with renal cell carcinoma. The CDR3 here is CASSPPGQTFSGNTIYF. The CDR3 DNA sequence: TGTGCCAGCTCACCACCGGGACAGACCTTCTCTGGAAACACCATATATTTT.